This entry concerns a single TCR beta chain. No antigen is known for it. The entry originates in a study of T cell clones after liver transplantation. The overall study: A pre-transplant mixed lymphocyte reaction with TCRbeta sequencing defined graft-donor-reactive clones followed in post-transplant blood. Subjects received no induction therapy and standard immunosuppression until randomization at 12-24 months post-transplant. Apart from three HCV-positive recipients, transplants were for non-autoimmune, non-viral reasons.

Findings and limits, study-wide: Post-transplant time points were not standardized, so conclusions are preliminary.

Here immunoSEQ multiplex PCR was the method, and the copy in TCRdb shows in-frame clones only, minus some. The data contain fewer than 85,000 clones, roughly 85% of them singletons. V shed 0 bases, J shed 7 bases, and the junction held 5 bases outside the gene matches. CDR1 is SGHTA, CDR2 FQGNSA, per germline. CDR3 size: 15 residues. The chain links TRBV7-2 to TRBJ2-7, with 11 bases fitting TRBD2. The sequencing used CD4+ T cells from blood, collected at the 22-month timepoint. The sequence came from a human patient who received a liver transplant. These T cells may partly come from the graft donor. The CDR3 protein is CASSLAGGTSGEQYF. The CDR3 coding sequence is TGTGCCAGCAGCTTAGCAGGTGGGACTAGCGGTGAGCAGTACTTC.